This T cell receptor beta chain was recovered during a study of CD8+CD57+ T cells in acquired aplastic anemia. This clonotype was counted ten times or more. CDR3 length: 15 residues. Germline assignment: CDR1 LGHNT and CDR2 FRNRAP. The V and J ends lost 5 bases and 4 bases, in that order; junction bases with no gene match: 7. The study profiled TCR beta VDJ and CDR3 using genomic DNA as template. Each CDR3 protein is one row after TCRdb ran MiXCR on the reads. The repertoire holds 75,000 to 100,000 distinct CDR3 sequences, with roughly two thirds as singletons. Sequenced patients had shown CD8+CD57+ cell expansion by flow cytometry.

V and J are TRBV12-5 and TRBJ2-1; the match to TRBD1 covers 8 bases. Material for sequencing was sorted CD4+, CD8+, or CD8+CD57+ T cells (not recorded which) from PBMCs. This clonotype was obtained from a human donor with aplastic anemia. The CDR3 spells CASGPGQVTYNEQFF. The CDR3 DNA follows: TGTGCTAGTGGTCCGGGACAGGTTACTTACAATGAGCAGTTCTTC.